Listed here is a single TCR beta chain. Profiled with immunoSEQ multiplex PCR; TCRdb holds only in-frame clones, not every one. The repertoire has about 1 million clones, about 75% of them found once; the top ten carry roughly 1.5%. These data belong to a study of shared clonotypes between healthy human individuals. The CDR3 is made up of 11 amino acids. Germline CDR1 MGHDK, CDR2 SYGVNS. The V and J ends lost 5 bases and 3 bases respectively, with 5 bases between them. This TCR was recovered from a man aged 18 to 29 in good health. The chain uses TRBV25-1 and TRBJ2-7, with a weak D call TRBD2 (5 bases). Material: memory CD4+ T cells sorted from blood. Subset here: CD45RA-negative fraction. CDR3 amino acids: CASSRGYEQYF. The CDR3, as DNA: TGTGCCAGCAGTCGGGGCTACGAGCAGTACTTC.